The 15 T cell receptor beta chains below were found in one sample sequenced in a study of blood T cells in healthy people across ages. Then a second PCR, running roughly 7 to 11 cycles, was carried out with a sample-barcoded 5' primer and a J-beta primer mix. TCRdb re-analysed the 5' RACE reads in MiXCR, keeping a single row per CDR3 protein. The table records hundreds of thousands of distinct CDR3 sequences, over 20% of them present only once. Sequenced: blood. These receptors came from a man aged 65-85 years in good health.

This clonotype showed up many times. The CDR3 region is CAIGESGNSGLWQFF. DNA for the CDR3: TGTGCCATCGGGGAAAGCGGGAACTCGGGCCTTTGGCAGTTCTTC. V is TRBV10-3 and J is TRBJ2-1; 7 nucleotides line up with TRBD2. V shed 8 bases, J shed 12 bases, and the junction held 19 bases outside the gene matches. Germline loops: CDR1 ENHRY, CDR2 SYGVKD. This CDR3 region has 15 residues.

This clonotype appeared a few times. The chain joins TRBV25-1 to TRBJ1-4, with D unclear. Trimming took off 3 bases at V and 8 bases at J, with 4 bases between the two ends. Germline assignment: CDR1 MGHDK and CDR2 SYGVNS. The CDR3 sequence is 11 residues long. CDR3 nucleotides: TGTGCCAGCAGTGATCGGGAAAAACTGTTTTTT. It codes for CASSDREKLFF.

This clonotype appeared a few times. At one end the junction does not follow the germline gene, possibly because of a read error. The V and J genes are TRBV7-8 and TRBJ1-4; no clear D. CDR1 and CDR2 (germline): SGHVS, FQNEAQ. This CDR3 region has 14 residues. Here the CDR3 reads CASSLGRTNEKLSF. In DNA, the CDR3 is TGTGCCAGCAGCCTAGGACGGACTAATGAAAAACTGTCTTTT.

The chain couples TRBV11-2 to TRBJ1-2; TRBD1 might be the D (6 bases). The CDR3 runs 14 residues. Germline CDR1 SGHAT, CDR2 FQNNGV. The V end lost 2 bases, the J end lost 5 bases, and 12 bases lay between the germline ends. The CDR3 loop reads CASSLTTGRYGYTF. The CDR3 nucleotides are TGTGCCAGCAGCTTAACCACAGGGAGATATGGCTACACCTTC. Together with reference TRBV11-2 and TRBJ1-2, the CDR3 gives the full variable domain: EAGVAQSPRYKIIEKRQSVAFWCNPISGHATLYWYQQILGQGPKLLIQFQNNGVVDDSQLPKDRFSAERLKGVDSTLKIQPAKLEDSAVYLCASSLTTGRYGYTFGSGTRLTVV.

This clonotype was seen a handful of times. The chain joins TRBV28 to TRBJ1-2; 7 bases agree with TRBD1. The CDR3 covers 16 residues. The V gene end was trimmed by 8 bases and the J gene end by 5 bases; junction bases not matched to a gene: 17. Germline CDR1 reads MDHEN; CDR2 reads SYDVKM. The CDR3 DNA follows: TGTGCCAGCGAATCTAATCCCGGGACAGCAATGTATGGCTACACCTTC. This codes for CASESNPGTAMYGYTF.

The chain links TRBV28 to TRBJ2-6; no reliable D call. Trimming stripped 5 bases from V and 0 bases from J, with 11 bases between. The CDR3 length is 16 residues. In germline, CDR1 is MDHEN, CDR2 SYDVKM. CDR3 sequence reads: CASSPTRNSGANVLTF. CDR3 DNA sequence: TGTGCCAGCAGTCCGACGCGGAACTCTGGGGCCAACGTCCTGACTTTC.

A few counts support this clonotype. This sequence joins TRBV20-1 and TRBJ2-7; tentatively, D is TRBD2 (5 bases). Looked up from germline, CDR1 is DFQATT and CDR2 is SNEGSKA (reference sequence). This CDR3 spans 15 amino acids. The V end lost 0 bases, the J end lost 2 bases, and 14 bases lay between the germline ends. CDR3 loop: CSARDPLSGTYEQYF. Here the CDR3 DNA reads TGCAGTGCTAGAGATCCCCTCTCGGGAACCTACGAGCAGTACTTC.

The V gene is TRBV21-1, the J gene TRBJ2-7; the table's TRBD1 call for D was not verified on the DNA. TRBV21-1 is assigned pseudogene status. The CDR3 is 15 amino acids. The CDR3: CASSPRDRDAYEQYF. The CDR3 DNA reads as TGTGCCAGCAGCCCTCGCGACAGGGATGCTTACGAGCAGTACTTC.

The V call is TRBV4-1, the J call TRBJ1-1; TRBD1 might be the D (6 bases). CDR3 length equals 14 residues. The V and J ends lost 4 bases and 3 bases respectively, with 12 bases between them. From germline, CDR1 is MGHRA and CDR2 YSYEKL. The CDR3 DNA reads TGCGCCAGCAGCCGTCAGGGGTCGGACACTGAAGCTTTCTTT. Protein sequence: CASSRQGSDTEAFF.

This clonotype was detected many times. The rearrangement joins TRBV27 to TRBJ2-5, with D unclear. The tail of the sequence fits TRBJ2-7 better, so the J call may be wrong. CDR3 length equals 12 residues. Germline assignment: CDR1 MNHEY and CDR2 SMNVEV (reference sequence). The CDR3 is CATQDPSYEQYF. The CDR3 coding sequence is TGTGCCACCCAGGACCCGTCCTACGAGCAGTACTTC.

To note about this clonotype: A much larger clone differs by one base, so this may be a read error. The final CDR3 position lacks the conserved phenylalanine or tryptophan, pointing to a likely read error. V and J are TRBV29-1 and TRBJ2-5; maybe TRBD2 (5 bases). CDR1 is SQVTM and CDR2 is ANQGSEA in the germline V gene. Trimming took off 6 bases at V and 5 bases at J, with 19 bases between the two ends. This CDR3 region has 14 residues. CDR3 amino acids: CSVYYTGIGETQYL. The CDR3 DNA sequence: TGCAGCGTCTACTACACCGGGATAGGGGAGACCCAGTACCTC.

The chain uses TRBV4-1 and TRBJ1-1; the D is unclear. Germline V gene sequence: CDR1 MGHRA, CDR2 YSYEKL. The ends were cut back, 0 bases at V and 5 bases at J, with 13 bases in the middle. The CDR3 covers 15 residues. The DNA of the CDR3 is TGCGCCAGCAGCCAAGATCGAGGGAGTAGGACTGAAGCTTTCTTT. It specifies CASSQDRGSRTEAFF.

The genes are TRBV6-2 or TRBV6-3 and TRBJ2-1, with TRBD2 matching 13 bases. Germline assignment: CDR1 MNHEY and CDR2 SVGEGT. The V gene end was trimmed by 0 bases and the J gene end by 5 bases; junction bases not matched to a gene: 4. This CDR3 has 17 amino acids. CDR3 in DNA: TGTGCCAGCAGTTACTCGAGGACTAGCGGGAGCAACAATGAGCAGTTCTTC. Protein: CASSYSRTSGSNNEQFF.

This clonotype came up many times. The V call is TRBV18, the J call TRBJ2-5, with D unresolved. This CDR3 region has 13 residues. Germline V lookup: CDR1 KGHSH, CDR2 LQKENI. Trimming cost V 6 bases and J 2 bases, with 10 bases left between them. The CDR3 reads CASSPDNQETQYF. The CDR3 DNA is TGTGCCAGCTCCCCAGACAATCAAGAGACCCAGTACTTC.

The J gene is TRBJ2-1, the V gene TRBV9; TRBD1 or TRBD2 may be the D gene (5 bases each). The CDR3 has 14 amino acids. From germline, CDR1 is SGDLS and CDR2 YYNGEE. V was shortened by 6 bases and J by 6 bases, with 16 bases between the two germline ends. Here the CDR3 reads CASNARDRGNEQFF. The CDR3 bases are TGTGCCAGCAACGCCCGGGACCGGGGCAATGAGCAGTTCTTC.